Listed below are T cell receptor beta chains from one sample, sequenced in a study of identical twins. Using its own MiXCR run on the 5' RACE reads, TCRdb lists one record per CDR3 protein. The sample lists some 240,000 distinct CDR3 sequences; 8% to 11% were seen once. The sample comprised memory T cells sorted from blood. The receptors stem from a man between 45 and 60 years old in good health. Both conserved end residues are part of each CDR3. The order of the fields is clone size, J gene, V gene, CDR3 protein. The size of a clone is reported for some rows only, either as once, few or many, or as a class for expanded clones.

size: many
J: TRBJ2-2
V: TRBV12-3/TRBV12-4
CDR3: CASRRPGQGVTGELFF

size: few
J: TRBJ2-3
V: TRBV5-5
CDR3: CASSWTGWGSTDTQYF

size: -
J: TRBJ2-2
V: TRBV5-1
CDR3: CASSSSETGELFF

size: -
J: TRBJ2-3
V: TRBV2
CDR3: CASSASGTDTQYF

size: many
J: TRBJ2-3
V: TRBV7-2
CDR3: CASSYRLAGAADTQYF

size: many
J: TRBJ2-1
V: TRBV5-1
CDR3: CASATSGSSYNEQFF

size: -
J: TRBJ1-2
V: TRBV5-5
CDR3: CASSLVRGNYGYTF

size: many
J: TRBJ2-7
V: TRBV27
CDR3: CASSFRRGNSEQYF

size: -
J: TRBJ2-5
V: TRBV7-9
CDR3: CASSLAPGRADSETQYF

size: -
J: TRBJ2-2
V: TRBV6-1
CDR3: CASSVGLAGAGSGELFF

size: many
J: TRBJ1-5
V: TRBV3-1
CDR3: CASSQGGGPQHF

size: few
J: TRBJ2-6
V: TRBV5-1
CDR3: CASSLDPSSGANVLTF

size: many
J: TRBJ2-1
V: TRBV5-1
CDR3: CASSLTGQGSYNEQFF

size: many
J: TRBJ2-1
V: TRBV12-3/TRBV12-4
CDR3: CASSSLAGSYNEQFF

size: few
J: TRBJ2-7
V: TRBV11-2
CDR3: CASSLGPGQGTYEQYF

size: -
J: TRBJ2-7
V: TRBV7-2
CDR3: CASSRGQGIGSYEQYF

size: -
J: TRBJ2-2
V: TRBV24-1
CDR3: CATSDFGTRNTGELFF

size: many
J: TRBJ1-4
V: TRBV11-2
CDR3: CASSPQQTGAGEKLFF

size: few
J: TRBJ2-7
V: TRBV13
CDR3: CASSLLGQSSGEQYF

size: many
J: TRBJ2-3
V: TRBV3-1
CDR3: CASSQYLSFTDTQYF

size: -
J: TRBJ1-1
V: TRBV6-1
CDR3: CASSQTGAGIGFF

size: -
J: TRBJ2-1
V: TRBV7-6
CDR3: CASSRASGGAYNEQFF

size: many
J: TRBJ1-1
V: TRBV12-3/TRBV12-4
CDR3: CASSFQGGYTEAFF

size: few
J: TRBJ1-4
V: TRBV7-9
CDR3: CASSFTNEKLFF

size: -
J: TRBJ2-2
V: TRBV6-1
CDR3: CASSERVVGTGELFF

size: many
J: TRBJ2-5
V: TRBV7-8
CDR3: CASSLITGLAGETQYF

size: few
J: TRBJ2-3
V: TRBV20-1
CDR3: CSARPWGPSTDTQYF

size: many
J: TRBJ1-1
V: TRBV7-2
CDR3: CASKNREDAEAFF

size: many
J: TRBJ2-2
V: TRBV5-1
CDR3: CASRESNTGELFF

size: few
J: TRBJ2-2
V: TRBV9
CDR3: CASSVDPGAAGELFF

size: -
J: TRBJ1-1
V: TRBV5-4
CDR3: CASRTRDGWDFF

size: many
J: TRBJ2-2
V: TRBV6-2/TRBV6-3
CDR3: CASSYSVEGGELFF

size: many
J: TRBJ2-7
V: TRBV11-2
CDR3: CASSPNRGYSYEQYF